The text below deals with one T cell receptor beta chain. The identical CDR3 is also encoded by other nucleotide sequences in the sample. Original data processing: Reference gene primer amplification gave nucleated cell count estimates. The repertoire was sequenced with immunoSEQ multiplex PCR; TCRdb's copy has only in-frame clones and lacks some. D and trimming come from the DNA, and the V and J calls and clone size come from that table. This table holds about 160,000 clones, approximately 91% found once. The data are from a study of blood T cell repertoires in COVID-19. Study-wide context: The United States, Italy and Spain supplied acute and convalescent COVID-19 samples. Sample material is recorded as cDNA or gDNA derived from T cells, B-cell-depleted T cells, or PBMCs.

The CDR3 is made up of 15 amino acids. From germline, CDR1 is SGHRS and CDR2 YFSETQ. After removal of 3 bases from V and 1 base from J, the junction contained 2 bases not matched to a gene. This clonotype was sampled from a man aged 18 to 30 with acute or convalescent COVID-19. The sample consisted of peripheral blood. V is TRBV5-1 and J is TRBJ2-3; TRBD1 aligns across 10 bases. CDR3 nucleotides: TGCGCCAGCAGCTCCGGGACAGGGGGCACAGATACGCAGTATTTT. Its protein product is CASSSGTGGTDTQYF. Full variable domain (outside the CDR3, taken from reference TRBV5-1 and TRBJ2-3): KAGVTQTPRYLIKTRGQQVTLSCSPISGHRSVSWYQQTPGQGLQFLFEYFSETQRNKGNFPGRFSGRQFSNSRSEMNVSTLELGDSALYLCASSSGTGGTDTQYFGPGTRLTVL.